This passage covers 5 T cell receptor beta chains from one sample sequenced in a study of T cell responses to AZD1222 COVID-19 vaccine. TCRdb keeps only in-frame clones here, not all; method: immunoSEQ multiplex PCR. The data hold 95,000 to 100,000 clones, with 80% to 90% observed a single time. Sequenced material: peripheral blood, taken on day 0 of AZD1222 vaccination. These TCRs come from an adult in good health.

This clone has just a few counts. The J gene is TRBJ2-1, the V gene TRBV4-2; 9 bases are a match to TRBD2. V shed 4 bases and J 7 bases; nucleotides not matched to a gene: 11. Germline CDR1 LGHNA, CDR2 YNFKEQ. CDR3 length: 16 residues. The CDR3 DNA is TGTGCCAGCAGCCCCCGGGCTAGCGGGGATGTAAATGAGCAGTTCTTC. This gives the protein CASSPRASGDVNEQFF.

This CDR3 is CASNDRPNSGNTIYF. CDR3 nucleotides: TGTGCCAGTAACGACAGGCCTAACTCTGGAAACACCATATATTTT. The chain has TRBV19 and TRBJ1-3, with D perhaps TRBD1 (6 bases). CDR3 length: 15 amino acids. Germline values: CDR1 LNHDA, CDR2 SQIVND (reference sequence). Trimming pared 7 bases from V and 0 bases from J, leaving 13 bases between.

V is TRBV5-1 and J is TRBJ2-7; perhaps TRBD1 as D (5 bases). Trimming shortened V by 2 bases and J by 0 bases, and 6 bases separated the two germline ends. This CDR3 contains 13 residues. Germline V gene sequence: CDR1 SGHRS, CDR2 YFSETQ. The CDR3 nucleotides are TGCGCCAGCAGCTTTACAGGCTCCTACGAGCAGTACTTC. Translated: CASSFTGSYEQYF.

V gene TRBV4-3 combines with J gene TRBJ2-2; the D is unclear. CDR3 length equals 16 residues. Trimming removed 0 bases at V and 0 bases at J, with 8 bases between. Germline assignment: CDR1 LGHNA and CDR2 YSLEER. The DNA of the CDR3 is TGCGCCAGCAGCCAAGATCCGGGCTCGAACACCGGGGAGCTGTTTTTT. Protein: CASSQDPGSNTGELFF.

This sequence joins TRBV18 and TRBJ2-7, with 8 bases lining up with TRBD1. CDR1 and CDR2 (germline): KGHSH, LQKENI. CDR3 size: 16 residues. The junction had 12 bases not matched to a gene; V was cut back by 2 bases and J by 6 bases. CDR3: CASSPEAAGGVGEQYF. CDR3 DNA: TGTGCCAGCTCACCAGAGGCGGCAGGGGGCGTGGGCGAGCAGTACTTC.